The next 25 T cell receptor beta chains were all read from a single sample in a study of blood T cell repertoires in COVID-19. TCRdb's table, derived via immunoSEQ multiplex PCR, lists solely in-frame clones and lacks some. The sample carries approximately 290,000 clones, about nine tenths recorded once. Source material: PBMCs or T cells enriched from blood (not recorded which). The receptors were sampled from a woman aged 25 to 39 who had recovered from COVID-19.

V is TRBV18 and J is TRBJ1-1; D is undetermined. Trimming left V 2 bases short and J 0 bases short, with 10 bases between. From germline, CDR1 is KGHSH and CDR2 LQKENI. The CDR3 extends over 15 amino acids. CDR3: CASSPTTGMNTEAFF. The CDR3 DNA sequence: TGTGCCAGCTCACCAACGACGGGAATGAACACTGAAGCTTTCTTT.

This clone was observed a single time. The CDR3 here is CASSEEGGPRGEQYF. In DNA, the CDR3 is TGTGCCAGCAGTGAAGAGGGAGGGCCCCGCGGCGAGCAGTACTTC. The chain links TRBV2 to TRBJ2-7; TRBD2 agrees at 7 bases. The CDR3 runs 15 residues. Germline CDR1 reads SNHLY; CDR2 reads FYNNEI. The V segment lost 1 base and the J segment 6 bases; nucleotides outside the gene matches: 9.

This sequence joins TRBV6-2 or TRBV6-3 and TRBJ1-1, with a weak D call TRBD1 (6 bases). The CDR3 sequence is 14 residues long. Germline CDR1 reads MNHEY; CDR2 reads SVGEGT. V dropped 5 bases and J dropped 0 bases, with 10 bases sitting between them. This CDR3 reads CASSDRYMNTEAFF. The CDR3 DNA follows: TGTGCCAGCAGTGACAGGTATATGAACACTGAAGCTTTCTTT.

The V call is TRBV7-2, the J call TRBJ2-1; TRBD2 agrees at 11 bases. CDR3 length: 16 amino acids. V lost 5 bases to trimming and J lost 3 bases; unmatched junction nucleotides: 6. CDR1 is SGHTA, CDR2 FQGNSA, per germline. The CDR3 DNA sequence: TGTGCCAGCAGCGCGACTAGCGGGACGCTCTACAATGAGCAGTTCTTC. Protein sequence: CASSATSGTLYNEQFF.

The chain combines TRBV30 with TRBJ2-1, with 10 bases aligning to TRBD2. Germline assignment: CDR1 GTSNPN and CDR2 SVGIG (reference sequence). The length of the CDR3 is 15 residues. V lost 4 bases and J lost 7; bases outside the gene matches: 10. The CDR3 region has the DNA TGTGCCTGGACAGTACTAGCGGGACAACGAAATGAGCAGTTCTTC. Its translation: CAWTVLAGQRNEQFF.

V gene TRBV3-1 (or the pseudogene TRBV3-2) combines with J gene TRBJ2-5; D is possibly TRBD2 (6 bases). The germline V gene encodes CDR1 LGHDT and CDR2 YNNKEL (reference sequence). The CDR3 has 14 amino acids. With 6 bases removed from V and 5 bases from J, the gap between germline ends came to 16 bases. The chain's CDR3 is CASRAGGSRETQYF. The DNA for the CDR3 is TGTGCCAGCAGAGCCGGAGGGTCGCGGGAGACCCAGTACTTC.

The V and J genes are TRBV28 and TRBJ2-1; D is unresolved. Germline lookup yields CDR1 MDHEN and CDR2 SYDVKM. This CDR3 has 13 residues. V lost 4 bases and J 5 bases, leaving 9 bases between the germline ends. CDR3 sequence reads: CASSSPRNNEQFF. As DNA, the CDR3 is TGTGCCAGCAGTTCTCCTAGAAACAATGAGCAGTTCTTC.

As DNA, the CDR3 is TGTGCCAGCAGCAAACAGGGTTTCCACGAGCAGTACTTC. Translated: CASSKQGFHEQYF. The V gene is TRBV12-3 or TRBV12-4, the J gene TRBJ2-7; a possible D gene is TRBD1 (6 bases). The V end lost 6 bases, the J end lost 5 bases, and 14 bases lay between the germline ends. CDR3 length equals 13 residues.

This clone occurred a few times. The rearrangement joins TRBV4-2 to TRBJ1-5, with a possible D match to TRBD1 (6 bases). The CDR3 has 16 residues. V lost 3 bases to trimming and J lost 2 bases, with 14 bases between them. In germline, CDR1 is LGHNA, CDR2 YNFKEQ. Here the CDR3 reads CASSQAARTGNQPQHF. CDR3 bases: TGTGCCAGCAGCCAGGCGGCCCGGACAGGCAATCAGCCCCAGCATTTT.

The chain carries TRBV20-1 and TRBJ1-2; TRBD1 aligns across 8 bases. From germline, CDR1 is DFQATT and CDR2 SNEGSKA (reference sequence). The V and J ends lost 3 bases and 4 bases, in that order; junction bases with no gene match: 7. The CDR3 runs 14 residues. The CDR3: CSASYRGNGYGYTF. Here the CDR3 DNA reads TGCAGTGCTAGTTACAGGGGGAATGGCTATGGCTACACCTTC.

The gene calls are TRBV18 and TRBJ1-3; 8 bases align to TRBD1. The V gene's germline CDR1 is KGHSH and CDR2 LQKENI. J was trimmed by 0 bases and V by 2 bases; bases with no gene match: 6. This CDR3 is built from 17 residues. The CDR3 nucleotides read TGTGCCAGCTCACCAACCGGGACAGGCTCCTCTGGAAACACCATATATTTT. Its translation is CASSPTGTGSSGNTIYF.

This chain joins TRBV27 and TRBJ1-1; 8 bases align to TRBD1. Germline V gene lookup returns CDR1 MNHEY and CDR2 SMNVEV (reference sequence). Trimming removed 6 bases from V and 6 bases from J; junction bases left unmatched: 9. There are 14 residues in the CDR3. The DNA for the CDR3 is TGTGCCAGCAGGCAACCGGGACAGGCTTCTGAAGCTTTCTTT. As protein: CASRQPGQASEAFF.

The chain combines TRBV6-2 or TRBV6-3 with TRBJ2-1, with TRBD2 matching over 10 bases. The CDR3 has 16 amino acids. The V gene's germline CDR1 is MNHEY and CDR2 SVGEGT. Losses at the gene ends were 3 bases for V and 4 bases for J; bases not matched to a gene: 6. The CDR3: CASSYSGLADYNEQFF. In nucleotides, the CDR3 is TGTGCCAGCAGTTATTCCGGACTAGCGGATTACAATGAGCAGTTCTTC.

The gene calls are TRBV5-6 and TRBJ2-7; TRBD2 matches 13 bases. The V gene end was trimmed by 4 bases and the J gene end by 7 bases; junction bases not matched to a gene: 17. Looked up from germline, CDR1 is SGHDT and CDR2 is YYEEEE. This CDR3 is 18 amino acids long. CDR3 in DNA: TGTGCCAGCAGCCGGTTATCACAAGGACTAGCGGGAGTGGGGGAGCAGTACTTC. Its translation: CASSRLSQGLAGVGEQYF.

The chain uses TRBV6-2 or TRBV6-3 and TRBJ1-5; 8 bases line up with TRBD1. CDR1 and CDR2 (germline): MNHEY, SVGEGT. J was trimmed by 5 bases and V by 2 bases; bases with no gene match: 5. There are 15 residues in the CDR3. The chain's CDR3 is CASSYHRGKDQPQHF. In DNA, the CDR3 is TGTGCCAGCAGTTACCACAGGGGGAAGGATCAGCCCCAGCATTTT.

The chain couples TRBV6-5 to TRBJ2-1, with 10 bases matching TRBD1. V lost 2 bases and J lost 4; bases outside the gene matches: 2. CDR1 and CDR2 (germline): MNHEY, SVGAGI. The CDR3 has 15 amino acids. This CDR3 reads CASSYVGQGYNEQFF. CDR3 DNA sequence: TGTGCCAGCAGTTACGTGGGACAGGGGTACAATGAGCAGTTCTTC.

The chain employs TRBV6-5 and TRBJ2-3, with 10 bases matching TRBD1. The CDR3 runs 15 residues. The V gene end was trimmed by 6 bases and the J gene end by 1 base; junction bases not matched to a gene: 4. The germline gives CDR1 MNHEY, CDR2 SVGAGI. CDR3 loop: CASSTGTGGTDTQYF. As DNA, the CDR3 is TGTGCCAGCAGCACCGGGACAGGGGGCACAGATACGCAGTATTTT.

This clone occurred a few times. The J gene is TRBJ1-6, the V gene TRBV4-3; D uncertain. V gave up 1 base and J gave up 6 bases, with 10 bases separating them. This CDR3 is 15 amino acids long. The germline V gene has CDR1 LGHNA and CDR2 YSLEER. CDR3 bases: TGCGCCAGCAGCCAAGTTTCCGGGTTTAATTCACCCCTCCACTTT. It translates to CASSQVSGFNSPLHF.

V and J are TRBV5-1 and TRBJ2-5; D ambiguous. Germline CDR1 SGHRS, CDR2 YFSETQ. V dropped 4 bases and J dropped 2 bases, with 15 bases sitting between them. This CDR3 region has 15 residues. The CDR3 protein is CASSPPGFPQETQYF. CDR3 nucleotides: TGCGCCAGCAGCCCCCCCGGGTTTCCGCAAGAGACCCAGTACTTC.

This clone appeared a single time. The rearrangement links TRBV28 to TRBJ2-7; a weak D match, TRBD1 (7 bases). The germline gives CDR1 MDHEN, CDR2 SYDVKM. Trimming took 3 bases from V and 6 from J, leaving 21 bases between them. CDR3 length: 16 amino acids. CDR3 sequence (DNA): TGTGCCAGCAGTTTGGGCGGGACAGTGGGTTCCGGCGAGCAGTACTTC. Translated, it gives CASSLGGTVGSGEQYF. The full variable domain, its missing parts supplied by reference TRBV28 and TRBJ2-7, is DVKVTQSSRYLVKRTGEKVFLECVQDMDHENMFWYRQDPGLGLRLIYFSYDVKMKEKGDIPEGYSVSREKKERFSLILESASTNQTSMYLCASSLGGTVGSGEQYFGPGTRLTVT.

The gene calls are TRBV9 and TRBJ1-2, with D possibly being TRBD1 (5 bases). CDR1 and CDR2 (germline): SGDLS, YYNGEE. V was shortened by 0 bases and J by 6 bases, with 15 bases between the two germline ends. The CDR3 totals 15 residues. CDR3 in amino acids: CASSVGGVDPDGYTF. Here the CDR3 DNA reads TGTGCCAGCAGCGTAGGGGGGGTGGACCCGGATGGCTACACCTTC.

The chain links TRBV28 to TRBJ1-4; 7 positions match TRBD1. CDR3 length: 15 residues. Germline trimming cut 7 bases from V and 3 bases from J; bases unmatched to any gene: 8. In germline, CDR1 is MDHEN, CDR2 SYDVKM. CDR3 loop: CASKPGGAANEKLFF. The CDR3 DNA follows: TGTGCCAGCAAACCAGGGGGAGCGGCTAATGAAAAACTGTTTTTT.

This chain joins TRBV6-5 and TRBJ2-7; maybe TRBD1 (6 bases). Trimming shortened V by 8 bases and J by 3 bases, and 17 bases separated the two germline ends. This CDR3 has 14 amino acids. Per the germline V gene, CDR1 is MNHEY and CDR2 is SVGAGI. CDR3 region: CASRTSRDNYEQYF. CDR3 bases: TGTGCCAGCCGAACTTCCCGGGACAACTACGAGCAGTACTTC.

This chain links TRBV30 with TRBJ1-3; no reliable D call. V was shortened by 2 bases and J by 0 bases, with 8 bases between the two germline ends. Germline V gene lookup returns CDR1 GTSNPN and CDR2 SVGIG (reference sequence). The CDR3 is 14 amino acids. The CDR3 region has the DNA TGTGCCTGGAGTTTTGGCACCTCTGGAAACACCATATATTTT. Translated, it gives CAWSFGTSGNTIYF.

The chain has TRBV6-5 and TRBJ1-2; 7 bases align to TRBD1. The CDR3 extends over 13 amino acids. V gave up 4 bases and J gave up 8 bases; unmatched junction bases: 7. Germline CDR1 MNHEY, CDR2 SVGAGI. The CDR3 is CASSSTGALGYTF. The CDR3 DNA reads TGTGCCAGCAGTTCTACAGGGGCTCTGGGCTACACCTTC.